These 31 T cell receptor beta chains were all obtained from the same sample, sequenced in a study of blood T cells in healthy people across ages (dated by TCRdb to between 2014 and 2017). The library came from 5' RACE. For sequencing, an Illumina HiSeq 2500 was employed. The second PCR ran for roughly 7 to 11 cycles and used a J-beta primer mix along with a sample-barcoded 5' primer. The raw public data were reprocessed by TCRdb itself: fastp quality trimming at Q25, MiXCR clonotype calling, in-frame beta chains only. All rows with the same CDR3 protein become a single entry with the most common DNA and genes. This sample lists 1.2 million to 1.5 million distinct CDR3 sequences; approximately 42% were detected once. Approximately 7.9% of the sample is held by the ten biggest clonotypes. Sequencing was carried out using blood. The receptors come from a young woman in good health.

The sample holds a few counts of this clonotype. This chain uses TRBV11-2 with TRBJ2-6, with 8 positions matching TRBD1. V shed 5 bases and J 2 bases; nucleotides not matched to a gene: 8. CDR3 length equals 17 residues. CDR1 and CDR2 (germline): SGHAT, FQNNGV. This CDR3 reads CASSPGQGFAGANVLTF. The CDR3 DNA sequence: TGTGCCAGCAGCCCAGGACAGGGATTTGCTGGGGCCAACGTCCTGACTTTC.

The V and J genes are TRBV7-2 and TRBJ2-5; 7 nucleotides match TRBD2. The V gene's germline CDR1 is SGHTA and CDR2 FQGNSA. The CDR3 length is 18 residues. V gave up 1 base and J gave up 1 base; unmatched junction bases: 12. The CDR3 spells CASSLVLAIRDGQETQYF. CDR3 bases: TGTGCCAGCAGCTTAGTACTAGCGATTAGGGATGGCCAAGAGACCCAGTACTTC.

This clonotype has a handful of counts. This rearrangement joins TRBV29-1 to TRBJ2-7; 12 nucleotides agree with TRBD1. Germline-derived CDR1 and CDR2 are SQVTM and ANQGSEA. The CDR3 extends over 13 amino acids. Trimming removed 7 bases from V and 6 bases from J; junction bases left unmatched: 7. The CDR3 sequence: CSGPGQGAFEQYF. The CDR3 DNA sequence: TGCAGCGGCCCGGGACAGGGGGCCTTCGAGCAGTACTTC.

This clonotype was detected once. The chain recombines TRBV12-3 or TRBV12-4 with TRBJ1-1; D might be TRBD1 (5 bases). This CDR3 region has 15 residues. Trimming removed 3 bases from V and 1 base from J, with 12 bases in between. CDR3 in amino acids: CASSLRGARNTEAFF. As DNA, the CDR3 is TGTGCCAGCAGTTTGAGAGGGGCGCGGAACACTGAAGCTTTCTTT.

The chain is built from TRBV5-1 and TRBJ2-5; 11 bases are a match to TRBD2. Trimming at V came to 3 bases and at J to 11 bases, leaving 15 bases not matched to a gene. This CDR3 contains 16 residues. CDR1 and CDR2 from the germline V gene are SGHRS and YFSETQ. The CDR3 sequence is CASSSHTSGGYNEQYF. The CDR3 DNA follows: TGCGCCAGCAGCTCGCATACTAGCGGGGGTTACAATGAGCAGTACTTC.

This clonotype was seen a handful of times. CDR3 amino acids: CASSFGTVGADAEYF. CDR3 DNA: TGTGCCAGCAGTTTTGGAACAGTGGGGGCAGATGCGGAGTATTTT. The chain recombines TRBV12-3 or TRBV12-4 with TRBJ2-3; weak D call: TRBD1 (6 bases). This CDR3 is built from 15 residues. With 3 bases removed from V and 13 bases from J, the gap between germline ends came to 23 bases.

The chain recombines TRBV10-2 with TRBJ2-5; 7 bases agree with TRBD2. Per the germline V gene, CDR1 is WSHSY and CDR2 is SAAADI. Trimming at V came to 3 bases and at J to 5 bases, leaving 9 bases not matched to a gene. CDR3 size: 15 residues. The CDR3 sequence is CASSDRQSGAETQYF. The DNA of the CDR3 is TGCGCCAGCAGTGATCGGCAAAGCGGGGCGGAGACCCAGTACTTC.

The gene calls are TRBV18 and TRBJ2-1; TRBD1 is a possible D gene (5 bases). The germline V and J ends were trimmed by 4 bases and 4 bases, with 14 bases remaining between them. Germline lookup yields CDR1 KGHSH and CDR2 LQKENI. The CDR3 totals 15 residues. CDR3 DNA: TGTGCCAGCTCACACCCGGATAAGGGGTACAATGAGCAGTTCTTC. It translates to CASSHPDKGYNEQFF.

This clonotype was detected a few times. The CDR3 coding sequence is TGTGCCAGCAGCCCTCCGCGGACTAGCGGGAGGGCCCACGAGCAGTACTTC. This encodes CASSPPRTSGRAHEQYF. This rearrangement joins TRBV13 to TRBJ2-7; 15 bases line up with TRBD2. Germline loops: CDR1 PRHDT, CDR2 FYEKMQ (reference sequence). Trimming cost V 5 bases and J 5 bases; bases outside gene matches: 10. The CDR3 sequence is 17 residues long.

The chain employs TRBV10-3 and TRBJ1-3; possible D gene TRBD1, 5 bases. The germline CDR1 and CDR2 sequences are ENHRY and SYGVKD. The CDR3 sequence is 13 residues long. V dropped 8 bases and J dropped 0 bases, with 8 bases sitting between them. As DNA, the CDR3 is TGTGCCATCGGGGCGAGCTCTGGAAACACCATATATTTT. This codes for CAIGASSGNTIYF.

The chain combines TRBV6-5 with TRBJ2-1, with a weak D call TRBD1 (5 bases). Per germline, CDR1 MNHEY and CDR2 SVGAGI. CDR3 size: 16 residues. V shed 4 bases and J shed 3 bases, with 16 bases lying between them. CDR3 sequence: CASSSQGIKDYNEQFF. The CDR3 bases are TGTGCCAGCAGTTCCCAGGGCATCAAAGACTACAATGAGCAGTTCTTC.

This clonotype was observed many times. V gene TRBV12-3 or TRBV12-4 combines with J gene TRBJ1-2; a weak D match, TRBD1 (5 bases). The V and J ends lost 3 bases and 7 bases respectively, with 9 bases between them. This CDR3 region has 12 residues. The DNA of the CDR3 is TGTGCCAGCAGTTTGGGGGGTCTTGGCTACACCTTC. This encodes CASSLGGLGYTF.

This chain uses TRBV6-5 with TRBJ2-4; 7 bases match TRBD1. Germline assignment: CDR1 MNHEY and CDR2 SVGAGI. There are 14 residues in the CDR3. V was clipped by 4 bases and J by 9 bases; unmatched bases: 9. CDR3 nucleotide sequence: TGTGCCAGCAGTTCCCGGGACAGTAACGCCATTCAGTACTTC. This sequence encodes CASSSRDSNAIQYF.

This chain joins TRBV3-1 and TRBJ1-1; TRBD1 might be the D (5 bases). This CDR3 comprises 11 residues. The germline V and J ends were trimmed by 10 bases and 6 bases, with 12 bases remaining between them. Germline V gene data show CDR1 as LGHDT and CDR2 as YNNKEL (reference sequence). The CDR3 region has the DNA TGTGCCACCCGAGCGGGGCCTGAAGCTTTCTTT. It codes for CATRAGPEAFF.

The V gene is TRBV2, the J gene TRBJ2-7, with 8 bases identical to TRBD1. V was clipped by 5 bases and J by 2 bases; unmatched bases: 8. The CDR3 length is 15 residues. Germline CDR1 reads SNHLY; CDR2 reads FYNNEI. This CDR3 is CASSSMGTGTYEQYF. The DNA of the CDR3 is TGTGCCAGCAGTAGTATGGGGACAGGTACCTACGAGCAGTACTTC.

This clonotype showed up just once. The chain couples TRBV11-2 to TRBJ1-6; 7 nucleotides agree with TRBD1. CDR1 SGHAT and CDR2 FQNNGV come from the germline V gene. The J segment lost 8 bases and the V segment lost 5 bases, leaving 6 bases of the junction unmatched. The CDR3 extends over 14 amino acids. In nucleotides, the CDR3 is TGTGCCAGCAGCCTAGGGGGCGGGTATTCACCCCTCCACTTT. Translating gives CASSLGGGYSPLHF.

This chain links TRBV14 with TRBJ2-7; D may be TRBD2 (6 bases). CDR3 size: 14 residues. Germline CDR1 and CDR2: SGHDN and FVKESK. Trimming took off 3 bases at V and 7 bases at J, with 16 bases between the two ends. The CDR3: CASSHRTSSNEQYF. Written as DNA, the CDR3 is TGTGCCAGCAGCCACCGAACTAGCTCCAATGAGCAGTACTTC. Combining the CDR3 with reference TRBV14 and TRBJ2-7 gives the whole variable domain EAGVTQFPSHSVIEKGQTVTLRCDPISGHDNLYWYRRVMGKEIKFLLHFVKESKQDESGMPNNRFLAERTGGTYSTLKVQPAELEDSGVYFCASSHRTSSNEQYFGPGTRLTVT.

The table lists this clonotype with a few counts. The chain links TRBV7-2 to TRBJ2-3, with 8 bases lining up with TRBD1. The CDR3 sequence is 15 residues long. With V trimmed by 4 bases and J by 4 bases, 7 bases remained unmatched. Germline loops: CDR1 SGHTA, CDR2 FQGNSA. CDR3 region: CASSSGTGLPDTQYF. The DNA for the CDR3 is TGTGCCAGCAGCTCCGGGACAGGTCTTCCAGATACGCAGTATTTT.

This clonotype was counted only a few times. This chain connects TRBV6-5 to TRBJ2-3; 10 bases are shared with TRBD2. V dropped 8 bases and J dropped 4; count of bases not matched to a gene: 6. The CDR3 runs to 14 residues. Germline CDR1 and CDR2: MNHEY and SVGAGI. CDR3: CASQILAGADTQYF. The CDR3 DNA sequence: TGTGCCAGCCAGATTCTAGCGGGGGCAGATACGCAGTATTTT.

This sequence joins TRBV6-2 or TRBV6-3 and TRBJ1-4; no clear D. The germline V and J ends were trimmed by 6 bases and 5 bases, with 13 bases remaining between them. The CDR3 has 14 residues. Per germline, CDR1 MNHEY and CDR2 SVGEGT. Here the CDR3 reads CASRPWTGNEKLFF. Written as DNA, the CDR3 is TGTGCCAGCAGGCCCTGGACCGGCAATGAAAAACTGTTTTTT.

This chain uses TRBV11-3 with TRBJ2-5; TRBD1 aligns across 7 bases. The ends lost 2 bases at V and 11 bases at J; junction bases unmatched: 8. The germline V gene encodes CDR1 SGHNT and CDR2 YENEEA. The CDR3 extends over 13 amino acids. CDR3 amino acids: CASSLMQGDRQYF. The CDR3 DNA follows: TGTGCCAGCAGCTTAATGCAGGGGGATCGGCAGTACTTC.

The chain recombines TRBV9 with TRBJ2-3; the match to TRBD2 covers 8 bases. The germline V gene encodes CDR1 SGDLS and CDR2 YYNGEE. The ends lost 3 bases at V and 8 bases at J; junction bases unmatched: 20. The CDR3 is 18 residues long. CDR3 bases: TGTGCCAGCAGCGCCGACGGGGGCCGGGGGGGCGTTTTCGGTACGCAGTATTTT. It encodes CASSADGGRGGVFGTQYF.

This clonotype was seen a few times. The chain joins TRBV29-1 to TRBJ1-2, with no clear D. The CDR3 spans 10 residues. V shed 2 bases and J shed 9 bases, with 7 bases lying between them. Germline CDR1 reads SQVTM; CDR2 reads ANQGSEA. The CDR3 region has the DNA TGCAGCGTTGAACGCGGGCGCTACACCTTC. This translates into CSVERGRYTF.

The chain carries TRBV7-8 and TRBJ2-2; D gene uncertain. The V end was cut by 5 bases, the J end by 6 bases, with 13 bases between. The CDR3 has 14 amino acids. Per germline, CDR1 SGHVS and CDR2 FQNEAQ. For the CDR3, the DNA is TGTGCCAGCAGCAATACACTTGGAGCCGGGGAGCTGTTTTTT. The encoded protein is CASSNTLGAGELFF. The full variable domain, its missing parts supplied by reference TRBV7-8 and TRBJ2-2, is GAGVSQSPRYKVAKRGQDVALRCDPISGHVSLFWYQQALGQGPEFLTYFQNEAQLDKSGLPSDRFFAERPEGSVSTLKIQRTQQEDSAVYLCASSNTLGAGELFFGEGSRLTVL.

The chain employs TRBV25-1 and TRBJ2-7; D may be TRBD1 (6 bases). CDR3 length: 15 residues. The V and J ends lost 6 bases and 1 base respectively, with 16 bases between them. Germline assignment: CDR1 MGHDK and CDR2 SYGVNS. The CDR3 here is CASSRKDSKSYEQYF. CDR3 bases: TGTGCCAGCAGCCGGAAGGACAGTAAATCCTACGAGCAGTACTTC.

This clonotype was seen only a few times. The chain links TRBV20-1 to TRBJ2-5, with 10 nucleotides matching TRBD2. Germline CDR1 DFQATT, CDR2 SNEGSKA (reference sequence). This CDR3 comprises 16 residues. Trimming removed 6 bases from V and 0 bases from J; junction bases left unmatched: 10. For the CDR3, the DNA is TGCAGTGCCGAGGGGTGGACTAGCGGCGACCAAGAGACCCAGTACTTC. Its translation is CSAEGWTSGDQETQYF.

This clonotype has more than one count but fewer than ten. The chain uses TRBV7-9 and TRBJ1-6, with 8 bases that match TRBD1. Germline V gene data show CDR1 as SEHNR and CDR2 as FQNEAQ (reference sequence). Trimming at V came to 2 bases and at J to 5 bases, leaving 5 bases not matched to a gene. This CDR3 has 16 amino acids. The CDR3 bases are TGTGCCAGCAGCTTACCTGGGACAGGACATAATTCACCCCTCCACTTT. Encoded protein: CASSLPGTGHNSPLHF.

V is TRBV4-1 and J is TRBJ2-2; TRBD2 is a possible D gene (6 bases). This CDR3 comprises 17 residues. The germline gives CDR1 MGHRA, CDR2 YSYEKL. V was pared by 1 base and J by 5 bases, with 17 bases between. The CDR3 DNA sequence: TGCGCCAGCAGCCAAGGGAGTAGCGGACTAAAGACCGGGGAGCTGTTTTTT. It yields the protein CASSQGSSGLKTGELFF.

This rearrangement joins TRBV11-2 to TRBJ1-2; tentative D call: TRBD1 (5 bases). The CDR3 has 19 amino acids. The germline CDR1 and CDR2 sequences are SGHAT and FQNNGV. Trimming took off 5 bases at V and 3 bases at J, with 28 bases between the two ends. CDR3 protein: CASSTSGGLAGGLYYGYTF. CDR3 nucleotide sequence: TGTGCCAGCAGCACTAGCGGGGGGTTAGCGGGCGGACTCTACTATGGCTACACCTTC.

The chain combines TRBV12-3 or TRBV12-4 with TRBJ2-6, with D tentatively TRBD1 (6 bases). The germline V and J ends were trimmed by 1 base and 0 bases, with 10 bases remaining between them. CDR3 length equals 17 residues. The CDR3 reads CASSLGTESSGANVLTF. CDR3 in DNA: TGTGCCAGCAGTTTAGGGACAGAGAGCTCTGGGGCCAACGTCCTGACTTTC.

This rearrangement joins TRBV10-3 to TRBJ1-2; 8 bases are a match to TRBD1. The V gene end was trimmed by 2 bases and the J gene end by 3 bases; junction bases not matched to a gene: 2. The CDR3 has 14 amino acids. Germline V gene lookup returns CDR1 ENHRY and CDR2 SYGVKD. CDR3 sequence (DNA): TGTGCCATCAGTGAGGGACAGGGACACTATGGCTACACCTTC. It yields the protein CAISEGQGHYGYTF.